A single sample is the source of the 31 T cell receptor beta chains below, sequenced in a study of neurological immune-mediated disorders. Time point of the sample: longitudinal time-point 3. TCRdb re-analysed the 5' RACE reads in MiXCR, keeping a single row per CDR3 protein. The table shows tens of thousands of distinct CDR3 sequences, with roughly 13% occurring only once. Sequencing input: PBMCs. The receptor source for this set is a male donor with HTLV-1-associated myelopathy (HAM/TSP).

Worth noting for this clonotype: A read error may explain this, as a much larger clone is one base away. V gene TRBV3-1 combines with J gene TRBJ1-1, with 7 nucleotides matching TRBD1. Germline loops: CDR1 LGHDT, CDR2 YNNKEL (reference sequence). J lost 1 base, V lost 11 bases, and 7 bases had no gene match. The CDR3 is 13 amino acids. The CDR3 loop reads CAALGTANTEAFF. CDR3 coding DNA: TGTGCCGCTTTAGGGACAGCGAACACTGAAGCTTTCTTT.

This clonotype was seen at least ten times. The chain employs TRBV7-6 and TRBJ2-6; D uncertain. The CDR3 covers 15 residues. The germline V gene has CDR1 SGHVS and CDR2 FNYEAQ. V dropped 6 bases and J dropped 4 bases, with 13 bases sitting between them. The CDR3 nucleotides are TGTGCCAGCAGTCCCGGAGTATCCGGGGCCAACGTCCTGACTTTC. The encoded protein is CASSPGVSGANVLTF.

The gene calls are TRBV20-1 and TRBJ2-1; TRBD1 agrees at 9 bases. CDR1 is DFQATT, CDR2 SNEGSKA, per germline (reference sequence). The V gene end was trimmed by 6 bases and the J gene end by 6 bases; junction bases not matched to a gene: 9. There are 14 residues in the CDR3. For the CDR3, the DNA is TGCAGTGCCCAAGTCCGGACAGGGGTCAATGAGCAGTTCTTC. This gives the protein CSAQVRTGVNEQFF.

The sample holds many counts of this clonotype. The genes are TRBV20-1 and TRBJ2-5, with unresolved D. The V gene's germline CDR1 is DFQATT and CDR2 SNEGSKA (reference sequence). V lost 6 bases and J lost 1, with 9 bases in between. The CDR3 runs 12 residues. The CDR3 sequence is CSARWAQETQYF. For the CDR3, the DNA is TGCAGTGCAAGATGGGCCCAAGAGACCCAGTACTTC.

This chain connects TRBV29-1 to TRBJ1-2, with D perhaps TRBD1 (5 bases). V lost 7 bases and J 8 bases, leaving 17 bases between the germline ends. Germline assignment: CDR1 SQVTM and CDR2 ANQGSEA. The CDR3 is made up of 12 amino acids. The CDR3 reads CSAKGLGLGYTF. DNA of the CDR3: TGCAGCGCTAAGGGACTCGGATTGGGCTACACCTTC.

The V and J genes are TRBV6-6 and TRBJ1-4; a possible D gene is TRBD1 (6 bases). The CDR3 runs to 14 residues. CDR1 is MNHNY and CDR2 is SVGAGI in the germline V gene (reference sequence). V gave up 2 bases and J gave up 8 bases, with 12 bases separating them. In nucleotides, the CDR3 is TGTGCCAGCAGTTACGAGGGGACAACCGAAAAACTGTTTTTT. It is translated as CASSYEGTTEKLFF.

The rearrangement joins TRBV12-3 or TRBV12-4 to TRBJ1-1; 8 nucleotides agree with TRBD1. With V trimmed by 6 bases and J by 0 bases, 12 bases remained unmatched. This CDR3 is built from 17 residues. The CDR3 DNA sequence: TGTGCCAGCAGGCCACGACAGGGGCGAGCCTTGAACACTGAAGCTTTCTTT. This codes for CASRPRQGRALNTEAFF.

J is TRBJ1-5 and V is TRBV6-6; 10 bases match TRBD1. Germline V lookup: CDR1 MNHNY, CDR2 SVGAGI (reference sequence). CDR3 length equals 16 residues. V shed 5 bases and J 7 bases; nucleotides not matched to a gene: 11. Here the CDR3 reads CASSGPTGGPGQPQHF. The CDR3 DNA follows: TGTGCCAGCAGTGGCCCGACAGGGGGCCCCGGACAGCCCCAGCATTTT.

Ten or more counts support this clonotype. The chain carries TRBV7-8 and TRBJ2-5; D is unclear. The germline V and J ends were trimmed by 8 bases and 3 bases, with 16 bases remaining between them. Germline V CDR1 and CDR2: SGHVS, FQNEAQ. CDR3 length equals 14 residues. In DNA form, the CDR3 reads TGTGCCAGCTACCCTCTGGACGCAGAAGAGACCCAGTACTTC. Residues: CASYPLDAEETQYF.

This clonotype was counted ten times or more. The CDR3 region is CASSQLTSGDREQFF. The CDR3 DNA reads TGCGCCAGCAGCCAACTGACTAGCGGGGATCGGGAGCAGTTCTTC. The chain carries TRBV4-3 and TRBJ2-1; 11 nucleotides match TRBD2. The germline gives CDR1 LGHNA, CDR2 YSLEER. V dropped 2 bases and J dropped 10; count of bases not matched to a gene: 7. CDR3 length equals 15 residues.

The V and J genes are TRBV3-1 and TRBJ1-1; no definite D call. V shed 4 bases and J shed 1 base, with 13 bases lying between them. The CDR3 is 15 residues long. Germline CDR1 reads LGHDT; CDR2 reads YNNKEL (reference sequence). CDR3 DNA sequence: TGTGCCAGCAGCCCCCGAGGTAGGTGGAACACTGAAGCTTTCTTT. Residues: CASSPRGRWNTEAFF.

This clonotype came up many times. The rearrangement uses TRBV11-3 and TRBJ2-5, with a weak D call TRBD1 (5 bases). Trimming stripped 2 bases from V and 5 bases from J, with 18 bases between. Germline V gives CDR1 SGHNT, CDR2 YENEEA. The CDR3 is 16 amino acids. Written as DNA, the CDR3 is TGTGCCAGCAGCTTAAGGGGCCTGAAGTCCGGGGAGACCCAGTACTTC. As protein: CASSLRGLKSGETQYF.

In this sample, this clonotype turned up many times. The rearrangement uses TRBV5-5 and TRBJ1-2, with 7 positions matching TRBD1. The junction had 8 bases not matched to a gene; V was cut back by 5 bases and J by 1 base. The germline CDR1 and CDR2 sequences are SGHKS and YYEKEE (reference sequence). This CDR3 contains 15 residues. In DNA form, the CDR3 reads TGTGCCAGCAGGGCCATGGGACAGAGTAACTATGGCTACACCTTC. Translated: CASRAMGQSNYGYTF.

The chain recombines TRBV2 with TRBJ2-5; 7 bases fit TRBD1. Looked up from germline, CDR1 is SNHLY and CDR2 is FYNNEI. CDR3 length: 14 residues. With 6 bases clipped from V and 5 bases from J, the junction kept 9 bases outside the gene matches. CDR3 bases: TGTGCCAGCAGCTTGACAGGGAATGGGGAGACCCAGTACTTC. The encoded protein is CASSLTGNGETQYF.

This clonotype was seen at least ten times. The chain couples TRBV15 to TRBJ2-7; 8 nucleotides align to TRBD1. The CDR3 has 15 residues. The J segment lost 3 bases and the V segment lost 1 base, leaving 5 bases of the junction unmatched. Per the germline V gene, CDR1 is LNHNV and CDR2 is YYDKDF (reference sequence). The CDR3 loop reads CATSRGTGPLYEQYF. CDR3 nucleotides: TGTGCCACCAGCAGAGGGACAGGGCCCCTCTACGAGCAGTACTTC.

This clonotype has at least ten counts. This rearrangement joins TRBV29-1 to TRBJ1-2; D is perhaps TRBD1 (5 bases). This CDR3 spans 14 amino acids. Germline V gene lookup returns CDR1 SQVTM and CDR2 ANQGSEA. V was cut by 4 bases and J by 0 bases, with 12 bases left in between. The CDR3 reads CSVGGRGANYGYTF. CDR3 nucleotides: TGCAGCGTTGGAGGTAGAGGGGCTAACTATGGCTACACCTTC. The variable domain in full, with the rest retrieved from reference TRBV29-1 and TRBJ1-2, is SAVISQKPSRDICQRGTSLTIQCQVDSQVTMMFWYRQQPGQSLTLIATANQGSEATYESGFVIDKFPISRPNLTFSTLTVSNMSPEDSSIYLCSVGGRGANYGYTFGSGTRLTVV.

In regard to this clonotype: Possible read error: a much larger clone is one base away. The chain recombines TRBV6-1 with TRBJ2-7, with D maybe TRBD2 (6 bases). The CDR3 is 13 residues long. Germline V CDR1 and CDR2: MNHNS, SASEGT. The V end lost 11 bases, the J end lost 3 bases, and 17 bases lay between the germline ends. CDR3 amino acids: CAGIGTPHYEQYF. CDR3 bases: TGTGCCGGCATTGGGACTCCACACTACGAGCAGTACTTC.

This clonotype was recorded many times. The chain joins TRBV10-3 to TRBJ1-6; D may be TRBD1 (6 bases). From germline, CDR1 is ENHRY and CDR2 SYGVKD. CDR3 length equals 14 residues. Trimming shortened V by 7 bases and J by 9 bases, and 16 bases separated the two germline ends. Written as DNA, the CDR3 is TGTGCCATCATGCCGGACAGAGCCGGTTCACCCCTCCACTTT. Translating it yields CAIMPDRAGSPLHF.

This clonotype appeared many times. The chain couples TRBV14 to TRBJ1-1; no definite D call. CDR1 is SGHDN and CDR2 is FVKESK in the germline V gene. Trimming removed 4 bases from V and 6 bases from J, with 12 bases in between. The CDR3 loop spans 13 amino acids. Here the CDR3 reads CASSRAVKAEAFF. As DNA, the CDR3 is TGTGCCAGCAGCCGGGCAGTCAAGGCTGAAGCTTTCTTT.

Many counts were recorded for this clonotype. The CDR3: CASMVGRTGRGHSYEQYF. The CDR3 nucleotides are TGTGCCAGCATGGTCGGTCGTACAGGCCGAGGGCACTCCTACGAGCAGTACTTC. The chain recombines TRBV6-5 with TRBJ2-7; tentatively, D is TRBD1 or TRBD2 (5 bases each). The V end was cut by 7 bases, the J end by 0 bases, with 25 bases between. Per germline, CDR1 MNHEY and CDR2 SVGAGI. The CDR3 runs to 18 residues.

The J gene is TRBJ2-3, the V gene TRBV20-1, with D possibly being TRBD1 (5 bases). Germline-derived CDR1 and CDR2 are DFQATT and SNEGSKA (reference sequence). V shed 4 bases and J shed 6 bases, with 11 bases lying between them. This CDR3 region has 12 residues. Here the CDR3 DNA reads TGCAGTGCTAATCCCGACAGTGATACGCAGTATTTT. Protein sequence: CSANPDSDTQYF.

This clonotype was recorded at least ten times. This chain uses TRBV6-5 with TRBJ1-2; D is uncertain. This CDR3 region has 14 residues. Germline V CDR1 and CDR2: MNHEY, SVGAGI. The V gene lost 0 bases and the J gene lost 6 bases, with 11 bases spanning the gap. The CDR3 nucleotides are TGTGCCAGCAGTTACTCAGGTTCCGGGGATGGCTACACCTTC. This encodes CASSYSGSGDGYTF.

This chain joins TRBV6-5 and TRBJ2-3, with a possible D match to TRBD2 (6 bases). Trimming cost V 10 bases and J 1 base, with 15 bases left between them. The CDR3 covers 14 residues. Looked up from germline, CDR1 is MNHEY and CDR2 is SVGAGI. The CDR3 DNA sequence: TGTGCCATCAGACCCCCGGGGGGCACAGATACGCAGTATTTT. Amino acids: CAIRPPGGTDTQYF.

This clonotype was picked up many times. The J gene is TRBJ2-7, the V gene TRBV12-3 or TRBV12-4; D is undetermined. This CDR3 contains 14 residues. The V end lost 6 bases, the J end lost 1 base, and 13 bases lay between the germline ends. CDR3 sequence: CASSYLGPSYEQYF. The CDR3 DNA sequence: TGTGCCAGCAGCTACCTTGGACCGTCCTACGAGCAGTACTTC.

Many counts were recorded for this clonotype. CDR3 nucleotide sequence: TGCGCCAGCAGCCCCTCTTTACTCCTAGCGGGGAACACAGATACGCAGTATTTT. This sequence encodes CASSPSLLLAGNTDTQYF. The chain is built from TRBV5-1 and TRBJ2-3, with 9 bases lining up with TRBD2. This CDR3 contains 18 residues. Germline V gives CDR1 SGHRS, CDR2 YFSETQ. With 4 bases clipped from V and 2 bases from J, the junction kept 14 bases outside the gene matches.

In its sample, this clonotype was seen many times. The J gene is TRBJ2-5, the V gene TRBV29-1; 14 bases map to TRBD2. The CDR3 spans 16 residues. Germline values: CDR1 SQVTM, CDR2 ANQGSEA. After removal of 4 bases from V and 5 bases from J, the junction contained 9 bases not matched to a gene. The CDR3 loop reads CSVVPRLAGGSETQYF. The CDR3 nucleotides read TGCAGCGTTGTTCCCCGACTAGCGGGGGGGTCGGAGACCCAGTACTTC.

In regard to this clonotype: Germline and junction disagree at one end, which may indicate a read error. J is TRBJ2-7 and V is TRBV5-1; 9 nucleotides line up with TRBD1. This CDR3 has 15 amino acids. Germline V gene data show CDR1 as SGHRS and CDR2 as YFSETQ. The CDR3 DNA reads as TGCGCCAGCAGCTTGTTGGGGACAGGGTTGCAAGAGCTGTACTTC. It specifies CASSLLGTGLQELYF.

This clonotype has a count of ten or more. The genes are TRBV12-3 or TRBV12-4 and TRBJ1-5; tentatively, D is TRBD1 (6 bases). The CDR3 sequence is 15 residues long. V was shortened by 5 bases and J by 6 bases, with 17 bases between the two germline ends. CDR3 in amino acids: CASSPTTGAGQPQHF. In DNA form, the CDR3 reads TGTGCCAGCAGTCCAACGACAGGTGCCGGTCAGCCCCAGCATTTT.

This clonotype was seen ten or more times. The chain couples TRBV5-1 to TRBJ1-4; possible D gene TRBD1, 5 bases. Per the germline V gene, CDR1 is SGHRS and CDR2 is YFSETQ. V lost 4 bases to trimming and J lost 11 bases, with 21 bases between them. CDR3 length: 15 amino acids. CDR3 in DNA: TGCGCCAGCAGCGATCACCGGGACGGCCTTGATAAACTGTTTTTT. Translation gives CASSDHRDGLDKLFF.

This clonotype was counted ten times or more. V usage is TRBV7-6 and J usage is TRBJ2-7; a possible D gene is TRBD2 (5 bases). The CDR3 loop spans 12 amino acids. CDR1 is SGHVS, CDR2 FNYEAQ, per germline. Trimming took off 5 bases at V and 7 bases at J, with 12 bases between the two ends. In nucleotides, the CDR3 is TGTGCCAGCAGCCCCCCTTCGGGGGAGCAGTACTTC. Protein sequence: CASSPPSGEQYF.

This clonotype was counted at least ten times. The V call is TRBV5-5, the J call TRBJ2-3; possibly TRBD2 for D (5 bases). The CDR3 covers 15 residues. Trimming stripped 0 bases from V and 2 bases from J, with 10 bases between. In germline, CDR1 is SGHKS, CDR2 YYEKEE (reference sequence). The CDR3 sequence: CASSLAGLHTDTQYF. The CDR3 DNA reads as TGTGCCAGCAGCTTGGCAGGACTTCACACAGATACGCAGTATTTT.